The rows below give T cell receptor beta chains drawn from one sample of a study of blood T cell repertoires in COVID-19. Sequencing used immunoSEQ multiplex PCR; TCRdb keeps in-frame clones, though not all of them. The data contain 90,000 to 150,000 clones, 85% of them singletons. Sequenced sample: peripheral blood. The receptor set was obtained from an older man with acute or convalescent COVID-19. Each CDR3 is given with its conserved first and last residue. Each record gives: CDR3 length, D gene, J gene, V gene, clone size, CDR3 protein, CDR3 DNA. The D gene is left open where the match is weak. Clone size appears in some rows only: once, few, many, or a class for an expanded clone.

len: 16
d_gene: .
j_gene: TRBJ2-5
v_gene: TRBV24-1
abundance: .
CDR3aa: CATSDLGGAGTATQYF
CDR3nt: TGTGCCACCAGTGATTTGGGGGGCGCAGGAACGGCGACCCAGTACTTC

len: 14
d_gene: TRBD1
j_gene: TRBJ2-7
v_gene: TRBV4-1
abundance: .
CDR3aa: CASSRGQGDYEQYF
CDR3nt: TGCGCCAGCAGCCGTGGACAGGGAGACTACGAGCAGTACTTC

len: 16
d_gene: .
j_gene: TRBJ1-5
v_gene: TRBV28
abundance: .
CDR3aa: CASSRIPSVSNQPQHF
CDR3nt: TGTGCCAGCAGCCGTATTCCTTCTGTCAGCAATCAGCCCCAGCATTTT

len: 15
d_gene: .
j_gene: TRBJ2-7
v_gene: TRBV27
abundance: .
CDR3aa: CASRTGGGSSYEQYF
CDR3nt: TGTGCCAGCAGAACGGGGGGCGGGAGCTCCTACGAGCAGTACTTC

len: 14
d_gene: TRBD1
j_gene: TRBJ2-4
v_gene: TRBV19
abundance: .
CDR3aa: CASSQGADKNIQYF
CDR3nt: TGTGCCAGTAGCCAGGGGGCAGACAAAAACATTCAGTACTTC

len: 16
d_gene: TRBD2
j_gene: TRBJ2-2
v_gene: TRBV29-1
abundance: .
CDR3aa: CSVQAGTRSNTGELFF
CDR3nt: TGCAGCGTACAAGCCGGGACTAGGAGCAACACCGGGGAGCTGTTTTTT

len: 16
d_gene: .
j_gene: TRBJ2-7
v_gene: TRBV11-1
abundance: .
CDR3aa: CASSPLGSGHSYEQYF
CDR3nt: TGTGCCAGCAGCCCTTTAGGTAGCGGTCACTCCTACGAGCAGTACTTC

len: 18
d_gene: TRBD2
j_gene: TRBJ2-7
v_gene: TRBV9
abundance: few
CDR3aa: CASSVRASGSGVLYEQYF
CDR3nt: TGTGCCAGCAGCGTTAGGGCTAGCGGGAGTGGCGTATTGTACGAGCAGTACTTC

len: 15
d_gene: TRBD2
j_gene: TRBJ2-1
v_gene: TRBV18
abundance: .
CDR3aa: CASSPGRGGQNEQFF
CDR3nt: TGTGCCAGCTCACCAGGGCGGGGGGGCCAAAATGAGCAGTTCTTC

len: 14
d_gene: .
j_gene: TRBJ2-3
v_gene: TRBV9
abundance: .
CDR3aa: CASSLNTGIDTQYF
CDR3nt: TGTGCCAGCAGCCTTAACACAGGGATTGATACGCAGTATTTT

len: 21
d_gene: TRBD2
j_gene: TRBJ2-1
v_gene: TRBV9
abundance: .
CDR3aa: CASSVALTSGGALSSYNEQFF
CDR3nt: TGTGCCAGCAGCGTAGCCCTGACTAGCGGGGGGGCCCTCAGCTCCTACAATGAGCAGTTCTTC

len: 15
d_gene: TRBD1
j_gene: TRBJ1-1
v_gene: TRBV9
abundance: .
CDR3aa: CASSALGGENTEAFF
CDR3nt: TGTGCCAGCAGCGCCCTAGGGGGCGAGAACACTGAAGCTTTCTTT